This T cell receptor beta chain came from a study of cytomegalovirus exposure and HLA in healthy donors (dated by TCRdb to 2016 to 2017). Looking at the study overall: An earlier analysis of more than 550 of the donors reported about 280 Gb of sequence data and 95 million to 140 million unique TCR beta sequences obtained from about 170 million T cells. An early release that covered some 630 HLA-typed donors contained approximately 300 gigabases of sequencing data and roughly 84 million unique TCR sequences. Among the roughly 430 genotyped donors, around 79% belonged to the genetic ancestry cluster associated with self-reported Caucasian donors. The study aimed to test whether signatures of past pathogen exposure could be identified by cataloging public T cell receptors. The T cell repertoires of some 670 subjects were profiled by immunosequencing and related to cytomegalovirus serostatus. Along with the approximately 700-subject first cohort, a separate validation cohort of around 110 different subjects was used. To predict cytomegalovirus infection status, the study combined high-throughput TCR immunosequencing, statistical association of individual TCRs with disease status, and machine learning. To study patterns of TCR occurrence, a later analysis re-analyzed previously published TCR beta repertoires from around 660 donors and added high-resolution HLA genotyping. Rather than drawing on any new phenotypic data, the later analysis identified candidate immune exposures from TCR beta sequences and the way those sequences occurred across donors. An earlier analysis of around 640 of the donors used high-throughput TCR beta sequencing to judge whether each TCR beta V gene segment behaved as functional or pseudogenic. Alongside the repertoire data, information on donor age, sex, ethnicity and CMV serostatus was compiled. A later genetic analysis used genome-wide SNP genotypes for about three fifths of the 666 donors, treating that subset as a discovery cohort. All discovery cohort repertoires had been generated on a single sequencing platform. Both class I and class II loci were covered by HLA typing, at four-digit resolution. Typing coverage differed by locus: A, B, C, DRB1 and DQB1 were typed in roughly 629-630 donors, DQA1 in roughly 510, DPA1 in 606, and DPB1 in approximately 450. Several DR-DQ haplotypes were treated as single units for association and clustering because of strong linkage in the cohort. Among approximately 370 genotyped donors of the cohort, an average of around 250,000 unique TCR beta nucleotide sequences was sequenced per donor, of which approximately 19% were non-productive. What the study reported, not specific to this receptor: Most TCR sequences were seen in very few donors, while some public TCRs were found in many individuals. According to a later analysis, parvovirus B19, influenza, CMV and Epstein-Barr virus appeared linked to several top co-occurrence clusters. Because HLA typing was missing for some donors at each locus, association tests included only the typed subset. A few of the identified cytomegalovirus-associated TCR beta chains were confirmed in vitro to be specific for cytomegalovirus antigens. An association between a missense DCLRE1C variant and V-gene and J-gene trimming of TCR beta chains was found in a later genetic analysis and replicated in an independent cohort. In this cohort, only TCR beta chains were sequenced, and detectable features were limited by the absence of alpha or paired-chain data. Immune exposure information for the cohort was limited to CMV serostatus. Specific HLA alleles were associated with 15,000 to 20,000 TCR beta sequences at a false discovery rate of 0.05 in a later analysis. A further reported finding was that TCR beta sequences accurately predicted the HLA-A and HLA-B alleles for most subjects in the first cohort. In a later analysis, most CMV-associated TCR beta chains were found to appear HLA-restricted, with HLA associations seemingly driven largely by CMV exposure. Strong co-occurrence of HLA alleles, especially DR and DQ, made assigning TCR associations to individual alleles difficult. The sequencing pipeline was judged likely to have produced a cluster of highly shared sequence variants as a technical artifact. Because counts were too low, approximately 15 rarely observed V segments, including chromosome 9 orphons, were excluded from the earlier analysis of some 590 of the donors. In a later analysis, HLA-associated TCR beta chains were found to be more clonally expanded and to have lower generation probabilities than equally common non-associated chains. In an earlier analysis of fewer than 750 of the donors, most TCR beta V segments were observed in productive rearrangements about 87% or about 30% of the time, broadly matching IMGT annotations. The authors suggested that the approach could potentially be generalized to other disease states and immunological phenotypes. According to a later analysis, TCR association rates differed among HLA loci, with DRB1 alleles showing the most associated TCRs and HLA-C alleles showing the fewest. Sequencing depth was assumed to be roughly uniform across donors in the presence/absence analyses, though that assumption may not hold. Cytomegalovirus status was reported to be diagnosed by the classifier with high specificity and sensitivity in both the original and validation cohorts. In the study, some 180 TCR beta chains were listed as associated with cytomegalovirus. In a later genetic analysis, fewer N-insertions in productive TCRs were reported among donors in an Asian-associated ancestry cluster than the approximately 670-donor mean. Correlated functional status among segregating V segments might reflect linkage disequilibrium, but an unknown experimental factor could not be ruled out.

A note on this clone: Its antigen remains undetermined. The input lacks base qualities; no much larger clone sits a single base away.

The cohort was made up of 650 to 700 healthy bone marrow donors. At the time of sampling, every cohort member was nominally healthy, though immune exposures that went unrecorded were likely present. The donor tested CMV seronegative, placing the donor among the 350 or so seronegative members of the cohort. A peripheral blood sample was provided by each donor, and peripheral blood mononuclear cells were used for TCR beta sequencing. The Qiagen DNeasy Blood Extraction Kit was used to extract genomic DNA from the blood cell samples. Library preparation was by the immunoSEQ multiplex PCR assay. The multiplex PCR relied on a mix of 60 forward primers for TCR Vbeta segments and 13 reverse primers for TCR Jbeta segments. Amplification of the CDR3 region of rearranged TCR beta genes was performed with a multiplex PCR assay on genomic DNA. The Illumina HiSeq System was used to sequence the amplified TCR beta libraries as 87-base-pair reads. Per the source publication's procedure: Across the 600 to 700 repertoires, a later analysis counted 60 million to 90 million unique TCR beta chains, around 11 million of which were shared by at least two donors. Raw reads were error-corrected and collapsed into unique sequences by a nearest-neighbor algorithm in which closely related sequences were merged to remove PCR and sequencing errors. CDR3 sequences were aligned to IMGT reference sequences to assign V, D and J gene segments. Each retained sequence needed at least a six-nucleotide match to both a V gene segment and a J gene segment. Rearrangements were classified as productive when the CDR3 lacked stop codons and remained in frame with V and J, and all other rearrangements were classified as non-productive. CDR3 was defined according to IMGT convention as the region running from the second conserved V-encoded cysteine to the conserved J-encoded phenylalanine. Sequences without an unambiguous match to a single V gene segment were excluded from the earlier analysis of over 500 of the donors. In an earlier analysis of more than 500 of the donors, a V segment was called functional when productive rearrangements were above 56.7%, and segregating when the standard deviation between donors exceeded 5%. A statistical classification framework was built for diagnosing cytomegalovirus status from the catalog of TCR beta chain sequences. A later analysis assigned V and J genes by comparing TCR nucleotide sequences with IMGT/GENE-DB human TR gene sequences. A later analysis assigned CDR3 sequences and most-parsimonious VDJ recombination scenarios with the TCRdist pipeline. A later analysis defined each TCR beta chain by its CDR3 amino acid sequence plus V-gene family, and excluded reads lacking a unique V-gene family. A later analysis removed several hundred highly shared, low-generation-probability nucleotide sequences to deal with suspected cross-contamination and a sequencing artifact. In a later analysis, a clonal expansion index for each public chain was calculated from normalized within-repertoire ranks of inferred template counts. Generation probabilities in a later analysis came from a VDJ recombination model fitted to out-of-frame rearrangements, and those results were checked against IGoR. A later analysis scored TCR-TCR, TCR-HLA and TCR-CMV co-occurrence with hypergeometric tests, applying a repertoire-size bias correction to TCR pairs. False discovery rates were estimated in a later analysis by permuting HLA or CMV assignments 20 times. In a later analysis, co-occurring TCRs were grouped using DBSCAN, and TCRdist sequence similarity was added for clustering within HLA-allele-positive subsets. Repertoires with fewer than 30,000 or more than 120,000 public chains, plus five repertoires with anomalous nucleotide sharing, were excluded from co-occurrence clustering. TCRdb holds this immuneACCESS table with in-frame rearrangements only. Some clones are missing; in checked studies, unresolved V genes explain under half, and the rest has no known cause. The DNA gave D and trimming, while V, J and clone size come from that table. In this sample the table shows 150,000 to 200,000 clones, over 65% of which occur a single time. The top ten hold approximately 1.3% of the sample.

Sequenced material: PBMCs. The sequence was obtained from a man in his late teens or twenties in good health and CMV-seronegative.

This receptor carries the CDR3 CSGRGGSRTQYF. The sequence in DNA is TGCAGCGGACGAGGGGGAAGTAGGACGCAGTATTTT. The chain is assembled from TRBV29-1 and TRBJ2-3; a tentative D call is TRBD1 (6 bases match). The CDR3 contains 12 residues, cysteine and phenylalanine counted. The retained sequence is limited to the CDR3, 36 bases, with the frame set at the first base. CDR1 and CDR2 (SQVTM, ANQGSEA) derive from the germline V gene. Relative to germline, V is 7 bases shorter and J is 9 bases shorter, with 17 bases between their ends.